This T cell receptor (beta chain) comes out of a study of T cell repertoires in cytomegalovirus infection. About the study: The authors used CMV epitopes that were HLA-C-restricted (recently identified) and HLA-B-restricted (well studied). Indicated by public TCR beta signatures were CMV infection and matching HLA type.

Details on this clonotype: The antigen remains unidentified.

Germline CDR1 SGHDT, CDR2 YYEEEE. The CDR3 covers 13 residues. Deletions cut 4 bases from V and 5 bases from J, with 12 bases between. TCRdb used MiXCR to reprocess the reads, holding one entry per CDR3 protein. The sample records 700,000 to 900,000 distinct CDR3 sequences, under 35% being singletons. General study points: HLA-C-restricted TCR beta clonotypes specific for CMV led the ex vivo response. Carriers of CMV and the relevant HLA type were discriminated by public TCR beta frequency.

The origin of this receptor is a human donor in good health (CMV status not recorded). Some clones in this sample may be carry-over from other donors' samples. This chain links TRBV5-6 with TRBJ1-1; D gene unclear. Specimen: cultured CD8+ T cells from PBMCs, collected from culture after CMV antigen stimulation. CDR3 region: CASSNLGRTEAFF. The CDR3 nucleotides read TGTGCCAGCAGCAATTTAGGGAGGACTGAAGCTTTCTTT.